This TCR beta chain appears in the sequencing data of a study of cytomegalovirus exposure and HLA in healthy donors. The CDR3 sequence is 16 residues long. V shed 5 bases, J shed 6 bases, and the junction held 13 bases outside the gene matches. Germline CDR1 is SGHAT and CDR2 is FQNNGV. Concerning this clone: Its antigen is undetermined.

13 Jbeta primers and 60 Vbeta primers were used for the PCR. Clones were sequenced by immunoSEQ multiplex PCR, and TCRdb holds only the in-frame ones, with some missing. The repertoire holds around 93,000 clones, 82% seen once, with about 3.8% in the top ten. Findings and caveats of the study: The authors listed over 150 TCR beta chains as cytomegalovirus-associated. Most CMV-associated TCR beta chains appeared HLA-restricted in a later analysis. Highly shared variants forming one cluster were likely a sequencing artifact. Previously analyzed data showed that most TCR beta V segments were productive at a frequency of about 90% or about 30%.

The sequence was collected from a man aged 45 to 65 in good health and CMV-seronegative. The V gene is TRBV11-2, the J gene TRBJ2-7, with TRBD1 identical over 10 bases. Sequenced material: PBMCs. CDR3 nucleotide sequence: TGTGCCAGCAGCCTCAGCTTTGGGACAGGGGCCGCCGAGCAGTACTTC. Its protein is CASSLSFGTGAAEQYF.